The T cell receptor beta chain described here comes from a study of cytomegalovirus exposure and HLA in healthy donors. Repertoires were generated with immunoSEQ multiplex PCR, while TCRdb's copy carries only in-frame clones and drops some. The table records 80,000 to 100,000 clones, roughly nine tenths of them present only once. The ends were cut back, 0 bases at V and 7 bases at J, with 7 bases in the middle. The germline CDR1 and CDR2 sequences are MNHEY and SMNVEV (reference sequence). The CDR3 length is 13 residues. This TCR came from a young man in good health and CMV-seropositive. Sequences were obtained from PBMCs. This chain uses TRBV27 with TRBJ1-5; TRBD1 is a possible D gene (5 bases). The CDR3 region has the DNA TGTGCCAGCAGTTTATCGGGGCGGCAGCCCCAGCATTTT. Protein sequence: CASSLSGRQPQHF.